Included here is one T cell receptor beta chain sequence, with context. This clone occurred once. The antigen it binds to is not known. No qualities accompany the bases; no much larger clone lies one base away. Libraries came from the immunoSEQ multiplex PCR assay. TCRdb holds this immuneACCESS table with in-frame rearrangements only. Some clones are missing; in checked studies, unresolved V genes explain under half, and the rest has no known cause. The sample table lists approximately 74,000 clones, approximately 88% of them with a count of one. The ten largest clones represent 3.5% to 5.5% of the sample. These data come from a study of technical replicates of blood from a handful of donors (dated by TCRdb to about 2017). V loses 0 bases, J loses 4 bases, and the germline ends lie 15 bases apart. The CDR3 covers 16 residues, taking in both the cysteine and the phenylalanine. Only the CDR3 part of the read is kept: 48 bases, read in frame from the first base. Taken from the germline V gene, the CDR1 and CDR2 loops are ENHRY and SYGVKD.

Sequencing was done on a sample of PBMCs. This TCR was recovered from a human donor in good health. Some clones in this sample may be carry-over from other donors' samples. The rearranged chain carries TRBV10-3 and TRBJ1-2; a weak D assignment points to TRBD1 (6 bases agree). The sequence in DNA is TGTGCCATCAGTGAGTCGGGGGGGGCGCGAGGCTATGGCTACACCTTC. It translates as CAISESGGARGYGYTF.